This TCR beta chain was retrieved from a study of cytomegalovirus exposure and HLA in healthy donors. Study context: A previous analysis identified around 120 million unique TCR beta sequences derived from around 200 million T cells. Findings and caveats of the study: An analysis was carried out at a later point. It showed that HLA-associated TCR beta chains were more clonally expanded than equally common non-associated chains. When a later analysis was performed, an Asian-associated ancestry cluster reportedly had fewer N-insertions than the roughly 700-donor mean.

Trimming pared 2 bases from V and 4 bases from J, leaving 11 bases between. CDR1 is MNHNY and CDR2 is SVGAGI in the germline V gene (reference sequence). The CDR3 has 14 amino acids. PCR was performed using 60 Vbeta and 13 Jbeta primers. Original methodology: A later analysis tallied tens of millions of unique TCR beta chains, around 11 million of them shared. Assay: immunoSEQ multiplex PCR; the TCRdb copy retains only in-frame clones and omits some. V, J and clone size derive from that table, while D and trimming were established from the DNA sequence. The table has under 150,000 clones, around 70% seen once; the top ten hold approximately 2.6%. Comment on this clone: Its antigen is not known.

What was sequenced was PBMCs. This clonotype originated in a human donor in good health. The chain employs TRBV6-6 and TRBJ2-5; a possible D gene is TRBD2 (5 bases). Here the CDR3 reads CASSYGFEGETQYF. The CDR3 DNA sequence: TGTGCCAGCAGTTACGGCTTCGAGGGAGAGACCCAGTACTTC.